A single sample gave rise to the 21 T cell receptor beta chains below, sequenced in a study of blood T cells in healthy people across ages. A second PCR of about 7 to 11 cycles used a sample-barcoded 5' primer and a J-beta primer mix. TCRdb independently ran MiXCR on the 5' RACE reads; one entry per CDR3 protein. The sample lists around 780,000 distinct CDR3 sequences; approximately 24% were seen once. The same sample was also studied in work on T cells of mothers and their children.

The specimen was blood. Source of these receptors: a boy aged 5-17 years in good health.

V and J are TRBV7-9 and TRBJ2-7; no reliable D call. Judging by the DNA end, TRBJ2-1 fits better; the J call may be wrong. This CDR3 has 15 amino acids. Germline V CDR1 and CDR2: SEHNR, FQNEAQ (reference sequence). In DNA form, the CDR3 reads TGTGCCAGCAGCTTAGCCCAAACGATCTACAATGAGCAGTTCTTC. Its translation: CASSLAQTIYNEQFF.

This clonotype was observed a handful of times. This rearrangement joins TRBV7-3 to TRBJ2-5; no clear D. TRBJ2-1 matches the DNA end more closely, so the J call is doubtful. Germline V gives CDR1 SGHTA, CDR2 FQGTGA. The CDR3 has 14 residues. The CDR3 is CASSPFEGYNEQFF. As DNA, the CDR3 is TGTGCCAGCAGCCCATTCGAAGGCTACAATGAGCAGTTCTTC.

The J gene is TRBJ2-7, the V gene TRBV12-3 or TRBV12-4, with 8 bases identical to TRBD2. With 6 bases clipped from V and 0 bases from J, the junction kept 7 bases outside the gene matches. This CDR3 contains 15 residues. This CDR3 reads CASSRGGGSSYEQYF. CDR3 DNA: TGTGCCAGCAGCCGGGGCGGGGGGAGCTCCTACGAGCAGTACTTC.

This clonotype was found a few times. This chain links TRBV30 with TRBJ1-1; TRBD1 might be the D (6 bases). Germline V lookup: CDR1 GTSNPN, CDR2 SVGIG (reference sequence). The length of the CDR3 is 12 residues. V was trimmed by 4 bases and J by 8 bases, leaving 14 bases between them. The CDR3 coding sequence is TGTGCCTGGACCCTCGGACAGCCGGAAGCTTTCTTT. The encoded protein is CAWTLGQPEAFF.

This chain links TRBV20-1 with TRBJ1-1; possible D gene TRBD1, 5 bases. The CDR3 length is 14 residues. V lost 0 bases, J lost 6 bases, and 14 bases lay in between. Germline V gene sequence: CDR1 DFQATT, CDR2 SNEGSKA (reference sequence). CDR3 residues: CSARDLDIPPEAFF. CDR3 coding DNA: TGCAGTGCTAGAGATCTGGACATCCCTCCTGAAGCTTTCTTT.

The table lists this clonotype with a few counts. The chain uses TRBV5-1 and TRBJ1-2; 7 bases fit TRBD1. Trimming at V came to 5 bases and at J to 6 bases, leaving 13 bases not matched to a gene. CDR1 and CDR2 from the germline V gene are SGHRS and YFSETQ. The CDR3 consists of 15 residues. The CDR3 spells CASSLTGNEEHGYTF. CDR3 in DNA: TGCGCCAGCAGTTTGACAGGGAACGAGGAGCATGGCTACACCTTC. Variable domain in full (rest from reference TRBV5-1 and TRBJ1-2): KAGVTQTPRYLIKTRGQQVTLSCSPISGHRSVSWYQQTPGQGLQFLFEYFSETQRNKGNFPGRFSGRQFSNSRSEMNVSTLELGDSALYLCASSLTGNEEHGYTFGSGTRLTVV.

This clonotype was detected only a few times. The rearrangement uses TRBV29-1 and TRBJ2-5; D unclear. CDR3 size: 13 residues. Germline V gene data show CDR1 as SQVTM and CDR2 as ANQGSEA. Trimming shortened V by 5 bases and J by 5 bases, and 15 bases separated the two germline ends. CDR3 coding DNA: TGCAGCGTTCGAAGTCCCTCGGTGGAGACCCAGTACTTC. This sequence encodes CSVRSPSVETQYF.

This clonotype was observed a few times. CDR3 sequence reads: CASSGGLVETQYF. CDR3 sequence (DNA): TGTGCCAGCAGCGGAGGACTAGTGGAGACCCAGTACTTC. The chain combines TRBV9 with TRBJ2-1; 7 nucleotides line up with TRBD2. The J call may be wrong; the DNA end is better matched by TRBJ2-5. This CDR3 has 13 residues. Germline assignment: CDR1 SGDLS and CDR2 YYNGEE.

J is TRBJ2-7 and V is TRBV7-2; D possibly corresponds to TRBD1 (5 bases). Per the germline V gene, CDR1 is SGHTA and CDR2 is FQGNSA. The CDR3 is made up of 15 amino acids. V was trimmed by 3 bases and J by 3 bases, leaving 15 bases between them. The CDR3 region has the DNA TGTGCCAGCAGCTTCCGACAGAGTTGGAGCTACGAGCAGTACTTC. This encodes CASSFRQSWSYEQYF.

The chain has TRBV3-1 and TRBJ1-2; D perhaps matches TRBD1 (6 bases). Trimming left V 0 bases short and J 2 bases short, with 7 bases between. The CDR3 has 14 residues. Per the germline V gene, CDR1 is LGHDT and CDR2 is YNNKEL (reference sequence). CDR3 nucleotides: TGTGCCAGCAGCCAAGAAAGGGGGAACTATGGCTACACCTTC. Encoded protein: CASSQERGNYGYTF.

The rearrangement joins TRBV11-2 to TRBJ2-3, with 7 bases that match TRBD2. CDR3 length: 16 residues. Germline CDR1 is SGHAT and CDR2 is FQNNGV. V shed 5 bases and J 0 bases; nucleotides not matched to a gene: 8. CDR3 region: CASSPLKRGSTDTQYF. CDR3 DNA: TGTGCCAGCAGCCCCCTTAAGCGGGGAAGCACAGATACGCAGTATTTT.

This clonotype was seen a few times. J is TRBJ1-4 and V is TRBV7-6; D not resolved. V was cut by 1 base and J by 3 bases, with 9 bases left in between. Germline V gene lookup returns CDR1 SGHVS and CDR2 FNYEAQ. This CDR3 contains 15 residues. The CDR3 protein is CASSLGGTSNEKLFF. The CDR3 DNA reads TGTGCCAGCAGCTTAGGCGGTACCTCTAATGAAAAACTGTTTTTT.

In this sample, this clonotype turned up a few times. Possible read error: a much larger clone is one base away. The gene calls are TRBV11-1 and TRBJ2-7; 8 nucleotides match TRBD1. The germline V gene has CDR1 SGHAT and CDR2 FQDESV (reference sequence). The CDR3 sequence is 13 residues long. After removal of 5 bases from V and 3 bases from J, the junction contained 3 bases not matched to a gene. CDR3 in amino acids: CASSTGTGYEQYF. The CDR3, as DNA: TGTGCCAGCAGCACCGGGACAGGCTACGAGCAGTACTTC.

The chain carries TRBV4-2 and TRBJ1-1, with 10 bases fitting TRBD1. The CDR3 has 17 residues. Germline V CDR1 and CDR2: LGHNA, YNFKEQ. The V segment lost 2 bases and the J segment 3 bases; nucleotides outside the gene matches: 9. The CDR3 DNA follows: TGTGCCAGCAGCCAACCTCTTGGACAGGGGGGGGACACTGAAGCTTTCTTT. Its protein product is CASSQPLGQGGDTEAFF.

In this sample, this clonotype turned up a few times. The chain joins TRBV21-1 to TRBJ1-2; the table's TRBD1 call for D was not verified on the DNA. TRBV21-1 is a pseudogene. The CDR3 length is 13 residues. CDR3 coding DNA: TGTGCCAGCAGCAAACTGAGGGGGAGAGGCTACACCTTC. This codes for CASSKLRGRGYTF.

This clonotype came up a few times. The chain couples TRBV5-1 to TRBJ2-1, with 11 bases identical to TRBD1. J was trimmed by 6 bases and V by 4 bases; bases with no gene match: 9. CDR1 is SGHRS and CDR2 is YFSETQ in the germline V gene. The CDR3 has 16 residues. Here the CDR3 reads CASSPAAGQGVNEQFF. CDR3 bases: TGCGCCAGCAGCCCTGCTGCGGGACAGGGGGTCAATGAGCAGTTCTTC.

V is TRBV5-1 and J is TRBJ2-5; D could derive from TRBD1 or TRBD2 (5 bases each). This CDR3 contains 16 residues. In germline, CDR1 is SGHRS, CDR2 YFSETQ. Between the trimmed V and J ends, which lost 0 bases and 4 bases, there was a span of 16 bases. CDR3 region: CASSLASRVEGETQYF. As DNA, the CDR3 is TGCGCCAGCAGCTTGGCCAGCAGGGTAGAGGGAGAGACCCAGTACTTC.

The V and J genes are TRBV14 and TRBJ1-1, with a possible D match to TRBD1 (6 bases). This CDR3 contains 12 residues. Trimming removed 3 bases at V and 6 bases at J, with 8 bases between. Germline V gives CDR1 SGHDN, CDR2 FVKESK. The CDR3 sequence: CASSHGQSEAFF. CDR3 DNA sequence: TGTGCCAGCAGCCATGGACAGTCTGAAGCTTTCTTT.

This chain connects TRBV20-1 to TRBJ2-1; 8 positions agree with TRBD1. Germline V gene lookup returns CDR1 DFQATT and CDR2 SNEGSKA (reference sequence). The junction had 10 bases not matched to a gene; V was cut back by 0 bases and J by 9 bases. CDR3 length: 15 amino acids. The CDR3 DNA reads TGCAGTGCTAGAGATCAGGGGGCGCGGTCAAGTGAGCAGTTCTTC. It encodes CSARDQGARSSEQFF.

The rearrangement joins TRBV18 to TRBJ2-5; D gene ambiguous. Per the germline V gene, CDR1 is KGHSH and CDR2 is LQKENI. The CDR3 has 15 residues. The ends were cut back, 3 bases at V and 1 base at J, with 12 bases in the middle. Here the CDR3 reads CASSPPGNVQETQYF. In DNA form, the CDR3 reads TGTGCCAGCTCACCCCCCGGAAATGTCCAAGAGACCCAGTACTTC.

The chain employs TRBV10-3 and TRBJ2-1; D possibly corresponds to TRBD2 (6 bases). This CDR3 region has 15 residues. The germline V gene has CDR1 ENHRY and CDR2 SYGVKD. Trimming pared 0 bases from V and 6 bases from J, leaving 12 bases between. CDR3 residues: CAISESRQGGNEQFF. The CDR3 nucleotides are TGTGCCATCAGTGAGTCCCGGCAGGGAGGCAATGAGCAGTTCTTC.